The 15 T cell receptor beta chains listed next were all sequenced from one sample in a study of T cell changes during pregnancy in multiple sclerosis. Data came from immunoSEQ multiplex PCR; TCRdb stores just in-frame clones and leaves some out. The sample holds fewer than 60,000 clones; just under 95% are singletons and the top ten take approximately 6%. The sequences come from CD8+ T cells from peripheral blood mononuclear cells, collected in the first trimester of pregnancy. The origin of the receptors is a female donor with multiple sclerosis, enrolled in a pregnancy study.

The chain carries TRBV4-3 and TRBJ2-1; 8 bases align to TRBD2. Germline V gene sequence: CDR1 LGHNA, CDR2 YSLEER. J gave up 8 bases and V 0 bases, and 9 bases lay outside the gene matches. The CDR3 is made up of 16 amino acids. This chain's CDR3 is CASSQEWLSGSDEQFF. For the CDR3, the DNA is TGCGCCAGCAGCCAAGAATGGCTCAGCGGGAGTGATGAGCAGTTCTTC.

V gene TRBV19 combines with J gene TRBJ1-1; unclear D gene. This CDR3 is 13 amino acids long. V was cut by 5 bases and J by 11 bases, with 18 bases left in between. Germline CDR1 is LNHDA and CDR2 is SQIVND (reference sequence). In nucleotides, the CDR3 is TGTGCCAGTAGTCTGGCGCCAGGCACTGGGGCTTTCTTT. This encodes CASSLAPGTGAFF.

This chain joins TRBV30 and TRBJ2-1; the match to TRBD2 covers 7 bases. The J segment lost 0 bases and the V segment lost 5 bases, leaving 7 bases of the junction unmatched. CDR1 is GTSNPN and CDR2 is SVGIG in the germline V gene (reference sequence). The CDR3 sequence is 15 residues long. CDR3 loop: CAWAPGGSSYNEQFF. The CDR3 nucleotides read TGTGCCTGGGCCCCTGGCGGGAGCTCCTACAATGAGCAGTTCTTC. The full variable domain, completed using reference TRBV30 and TRBJ2-1, is SQTIHQWPATLVQPVGSPLSLECTVEGTSNPNLYWYRQAAGRGLQLLFYSVGIGQISSEVPQNLSASRPQDRQFILSSKKLLLSDSGFYLCAWAPGGSSYNEQFFGPGTRLTVL.

V usage is TRBV28 and J usage is TRBJ2-3; D unresolved. The CDR3 is 14 residues long. V lost 6 bases, J lost 3 bases, and 13 bases lay in between. Germline V lookup: CDR1 MDHEN, CDR2 SYDVKM. The CDR3: CASRPLVRTDTQYF. For the CDR3, the DNA is TGTGCCAGCAGGCCGTTAGTTCGAACAGATACGCAGTATTTT.

The chain joins TRBV6-4 to TRBJ1-1, with 7 positions matching TRBD1. The CDR3 is made up of 14 amino acids. Germline assignment: CDR1 MRHNA and CDR2 SNTAGT. Trimming took 3 bases from V and 0 from J; bases not matched to a gene: 1. CDR3 in DNA: TGTGCCAGCAGTGAGACAGGGCTGAACACTGAAGCTTTCTTT. Translating it yields CASSETGLNTEAFF.

The genes are TRBV5-1 and TRBJ1-1; 10 bases align to TRBD1. The CDR3 consists of 14 residues. V gave up 6 bases and J gave up 5 bases; unmatched junction bases: 7. Germline V gene lookup returns CDR1 SGHRS and CDR2 YFSETQ. The CDR3 here is CASTRTGGGTEAFF. Written as DNA, the CDR3 is TGCGCCAGCACCCGGACAGGGGGGGGGACTGAAGCTTTCTTT.

This chain uses TRBV6-6 with TRBJ2-2; 8 bases align to TRBD2. The CDR3 extends over 12 amino acids. CDR1 and CDR2 from the germline V gene are MNHNY and SVGAGI (reference sequence). Losses at the gene ends were 7 bases for V and 7 bases for J; bases not matched to a gene: 2. The CDR3 sequence is CASTAGGGELFF. The DNA of the CDR3 is TGTGCCAGCACCGCGGGGGGCGGGGAGCTGTTTTTT.

The genes are TRBV4-2 and TRBJ1-5; 9 bases match TRBD1. The junction had 11 bases not matched to a gene; V was cut back by 4 bases and J by 4 bases. The CDR3 consists of 17 residues. Germline values: CDR1 LGHNA, CDR2 YNFKEQ. CDR3: CASSPGPGQGSNQPQHF. CDR3 nucleotides: TGTGCCAGCAGCCCAGGTCCGGGACAGGGAAGTAATCAGCCCCAGCATTTT.

The J gene is TRBJ1-2, the V gene TRBV6-5; possible D gene TRBD1, 5 bases. CDR3 size: 13 residues. Germline V gene data show CDR1 as MNHEY and CDR2 as SVGAGI. V lost 7 bases, J lost 5 bases, and 14 bases lay in between. Written as DNA, the CDR3 is TGTGCCAGCACCCCAAAGGGGTATTATGGCTACACCTTC. Its translation: CASTPKGYYGYTF.

The rearrangement joins TRBV6-1 to TRBJ1-5; possibly TRBD1 for D (6 bases). The CDR3 extends over 17 amino acids. Between the trimmed V and J ends, which lost 0 bases and 7 bases, there was a span of 19 bases. Germline CDR1 is MNHNS and CDR2 is SASEGT. The CDR3 here is CASSEAGATNSEQPQHF. The DNA of the CDR3 is TGTGCCAGCAGTGAAGCGGGGGCAACCAACTCCGAGCAGCCCCAGCATTTT.

The chain carries TRBV19 and TRBJ1-2; D not certain. The germline gives CDR1 LNHDA, CDR2 SQIVND (reference sequence). There are 14 residues in the CDR3. Trimming stripped 3 bases from V and 4 bases from J, with 12 bases between. In DNA form, the CDR3 reads TGTGCCAGTAGTATGGCGGGTGGCGGCTATGGCTACACCTTC. Its protein is CASSMAGGGYGYTF.

DNA of the CDR3: TGTGCCAGCAGAACCGGGACACCCGCAGATACGCAGTATTTT. Translation gives CASRTGTPADTQYF. This chain connects TRBV28 to TRBJ2-3; possibly TRBD1 for D (6 bases). This CDR3 spans 14 amino acids. Trimming took 6 bases from V and 4 from J, leaving 14 bases between them. The germline V gene has CDR1 MDHEN and CDR2 SYDVKM.

The chain links TRBV6-6 to TRBJ2-5, with D unresolved. Germline V gene sequence: CDR1 MNHNY, CDR2 SVGAGI (reference sequence). V lost 0 bases and J 5 bases, leaving 4 bases between the germline ends. The CDR3 covers 12 residues. The CDR3 DNA reads as TGTGCCAGCAGTTACTCGAGGGAGACCCAGTACTTC. This sequence encodes CASSYSRETQYF.

This sequence joins TRBV19 and TRBJ2-7; 11 bases are a match to TRBD2. CDR3 size: 16 residues. J gave up 3 bases and V 3 bases, and 7 bases lay outside the gene matches. Germline CDR1 reads LNHDA; CDR2 reads SQIVND (reference sequence). The CDR3, as DNA: TGTGCCAGTAGTATTGGGACTAGCGGAGGAAGCTACGAGCAGTACTTC. It is translated as CASSIGTSGGSYEQYF.

CDR3 DNA sequence: TGCGCCAGCAGCCAAGGATTTGAGGTCGTCGAGCAGTACTTC. This sequence encodes CASSQGFEVVEQYF. The V call is TRBV4-3, the J call TRBJ2-7; D gene ambiguous. This CDR3 is 14 amino acids long. CDR1 and CDR2 (germline): LGHNA, YSLEER. Trimming took off 1 base at V and 6 bases at J, with 13 bases between the two ends.